A selection of T cell receptor beta chains follows, all from one sample in a study of blood T cell repertoires in COVID-19. Libraries were prepared by immunoSEQ multiplex PCR; TCRdb keeps only in-frame clonotypes and omits some of them. The table has roughly 250,000 clones, roughly 93% seen once. Sequences were obtained from PBMCs or T cells enriched from blood (not recorded which). The receptors here all came from a woman aged 40 to 50 with acute COVID-19. Both conserved end residues are part of each CDR3. A D gene is named only where the DNA matches it firmly. Where a row states a size, it is once, few, many or the class of an expanded clone; other rows omit it.

clone_size	v_call	j_call	d_call	cdr3_nt	cdr3_aa
.	TRBV4-2	TRBJ2-2	.	TGTGCCAGCAGCCAAGAATTGCAGGCCAACGGCGGGGAGCTGTTTTTT	CASSQELQANGGELFF
.	TRBV3-1/TRBV3-2	TRBJ2-5	.	TGTGCCAGCAGCCAAAGCGGGACCCAGTACTTC	CASSQSGTQYF
.	TRBV27	TRBJ2-2	.	TGTGCCAGCAGAGAGCGGAGATACACCGGGGAGCTGTTTTTT	CASRERRYTGELFF
.	TRBV7-6	TRBJ2-3	TRBD2	TGTGCCAGCAGCTTAGTACCGGGGACTAGCGGGGTTTACACAGATACGCAGTATTTT	CASSLVPGTSGVYTDTQYF
.	TRBV5-4	TRBJ2-3	TRBD2	TGTGCCAGCAGCTTGTCCGCGGGAGGTACCACAGATACGCAGTATTTT	CASSLSAGGTTDTQYF
.	TRBV12-3/TRBV12-4	TRBJ1-2	.	TGTGCCAGCAGTTACGAACAGGGCTATGGCTACACCTTC	CASSYEQGYGYTF
.	TRBV5-1	TRBJ2-5	TRBD2	TGCGCCAGCAGCTTGGGCGGGGGAGGTCAAGAGACCCAGTACTTC	CASSLGGGGQETQYF
.	TRBV10-2	TRBJ2-7	.	TGCGCCAGCGAGGACAACACCTACGAGCAGTACTTC	CASEDNTYEQYF
.	TRBV10-1	TRBJ2-5	TRBD2	TGCGCCAGCCTCCCTAAGCGGGGGGAGCAAGAGACCCAGTACTTC	CASLPKRGEQETQYF
.	TRBV24-1	TRBJ2-5	.	TGTGCCATCGCACAGACCTACCTCCCTGAGACCCAGTACTTC	CAIAQTYLPETQYF
.	TRBV5-1	TRBJ2-5	.	TGCGCCAGCAGCTTAACTGGGAGGGAGACCCAGTACTTC	CASSLTGRETQYF
.	TRBV19	TRBJ1-3	.	TGTGCCAGTACGGGCAGGGGACGACTAGGAAACACCATATATTTT	CASTGRGRLGNTIYF
.	TRBV6-1	TRBJ2-7	TRBD2	TGTGCCAGCAGTGAATTGGTGCGGGGGAGCTGGGACGAGCAGTACTTC	CASSELVRGSWDEQYF
.	TRBV19	TRBJ2-1	.	TGTGCCAGTAGTCCCGGACATTACAATGAGCAGTTCTTC	CASSPGHYNEQFF
.	TRBV18	TRBJ2-6	.	TGTGCCAGCTCACCAGGGCAGGCTGGGGCCAACGTCCTGACTTTC	CASSPGQAGANVLTF
.	TRBV10-2	TRBJ1-6	TRBD1	TGCGCCAGCAGTGAGTGGCAGGGGGCCGATAATTCACCCCTCCACTTT	CASSEWQGADNSPLHF
.	TRBV5-5	TRBJ2-5	TRBD2	TGTGCCAGCAGCTTGGCTCCCAGCGGGGGCCAAGAGACCCAGTACTTC	CASSLAPSGGQETQYF
.	TRBV5-6	TRBJ1-2	.	TGTGCCAGCAGCTCCACAGGGCTTAACTATGGCTACACCTTC	CASSSTGLNYGYTF
.	TRBV4-1	TRBJ1-5	.	TGCGCCAGCAGCCAGATTGCCCCGGGGGAGGGGAATCAGCCCCAGCATTTT	CASSQIAPGEGNQPQHF
.	TRBV21-1	TRBJ2-1	.	TGTGCCAGCAGCACGGCACAAAAGAAAGACAGGGGGCTTAACAATGAGCAGTTCTTC	CASSTAQKKDRGLNNEQFF
.	TRBV30	TRBJ2-2	.	TGTGCCTGGAGGGGCACAGGGTTATCCGGGGAGCTGTTTTTT	CAWRGTGLSGELFF
once	TRBV4-1	TRBJ1-1	TRBD1	TGCGCCAGCAGCCAAGGGCGGACAGGCCTGTGGGGCACTGAAGCTTTCTTT	CASSQGRTGLWGTEAFF